The 3 T cell receptor beta chains presented below share a single source sample, sequenced in a study of blood T cell repertoires in COVID-19. Here immunoSEQ multiplex PCR was the method, and the copy in TCRdb shows in-frame clones only, minus some. In the table there are 300,000 to 450,000 clones, 80% to 90% of which are singletons. The sample was peripheral blood. These receptors were taken from a woman between 55 and 75 years old with COVID-19, enrolled during active disease.

The V gene is TRBV6-5, the J gene TRBJ1-3, with D tentatively TRBD1 (6 bases). This CDR3 spans 14 amino acids. V lost 6 bases, J lost 4 bases, and 13 bases lay in between. Germline V gene lookup returns CDR1 MNHEY and CDR2 SVGAGI. CDR3: CASRNRVAGNTIYF. CDR3 nucleotides: TGTGCCAGCAGAAACAGGGTGGCCGGAAACACCATATATTTT.

The rearrangement uses TRBV5-5 and TRBJ1-1; TRBD1 agrees at 7 bases. Germline-derived CDR1 and CDR2 are SGHKS and YYEKEE (reference sequence). The CDR3 runs 14 residues. The junction had 7 bases not matched to a gene; V was cut back by 0 bases and J by 8 bases. CDR3 in DNA: TGTGCCAGCAGCTTGGGTTTAGGGACAGCAGAAGCTTTCTTT. Its translation is CASSLGLGTAEAFF.

Concerning this clone: Other nucleotide sequences in the sample specify the same CDR3. This chain connects TRBV5-1 to TRBJ1-2, with D uncertain. Germline loops: CDR1 SGHRS, CDR2 YFSETQ. Trimming took 4 bases from V and 4 from J, leaving 8 bases between them. CDR3 length: 12 amino acids. In DNA form, the CDR3 reads TGCGCCAGCAGCCCCGACACCTATGGCTACACCTTC. This translates into CASSPDTYGYTF.